The text below deals with one T cell receptor (beta chain). The antigen remains undetermined. The data were obtained in a study of Ad26.COV2.S vaccination and SARS-CoV-2 variants. Study-level information: COV1001, an Ad26.COV2.S trial, supplied this vaccine-arm donor. Once, or twice with 56 days between doses, Ad26.COV2.S was given intramuscularly.

Germline loops: CDR1 SGHTA, CDR2 FQGTGA. V was cut by 5 bases and J by 4 bases, with 11 bases left in between. The CDR3 is 13 amino acids. Assay: immunoSEQ multiplex PCR; the TCRdb copy retains only in-frame clones and omits some. The sample consists of roughly 300,000 clones, less than 90% of them appearing once. Regarding treatment: about 20 received Ad26.COV2.S at low or high dose, single or two shots; a few received placebo; per-sample allocation not given. Samples came from day 63 after the first vaccine or placebo injection. Study observations and caveats: Substantial breadth in spike-specific CD8+ and CD4+ T cell responses was reportedly seen after vaccination.

This rearrangement joins TRBV7-3 to TRBJ1-2; no clear D gene. The specimen comprised peripheral blood, sampled in a trial of Ad26.COV2.S vaccine versus placebo. The TCR sequence derives from a person aged 18-65 years who received the Ad26.COV2.S COVID-19 vaccine or a placebo. The CDR3 bases are TGTGCCAGCAGCCCCGGTGGAGCCTATGGCTACACCTTC. Amino acid sequence: CASSPGGAYGYTF.